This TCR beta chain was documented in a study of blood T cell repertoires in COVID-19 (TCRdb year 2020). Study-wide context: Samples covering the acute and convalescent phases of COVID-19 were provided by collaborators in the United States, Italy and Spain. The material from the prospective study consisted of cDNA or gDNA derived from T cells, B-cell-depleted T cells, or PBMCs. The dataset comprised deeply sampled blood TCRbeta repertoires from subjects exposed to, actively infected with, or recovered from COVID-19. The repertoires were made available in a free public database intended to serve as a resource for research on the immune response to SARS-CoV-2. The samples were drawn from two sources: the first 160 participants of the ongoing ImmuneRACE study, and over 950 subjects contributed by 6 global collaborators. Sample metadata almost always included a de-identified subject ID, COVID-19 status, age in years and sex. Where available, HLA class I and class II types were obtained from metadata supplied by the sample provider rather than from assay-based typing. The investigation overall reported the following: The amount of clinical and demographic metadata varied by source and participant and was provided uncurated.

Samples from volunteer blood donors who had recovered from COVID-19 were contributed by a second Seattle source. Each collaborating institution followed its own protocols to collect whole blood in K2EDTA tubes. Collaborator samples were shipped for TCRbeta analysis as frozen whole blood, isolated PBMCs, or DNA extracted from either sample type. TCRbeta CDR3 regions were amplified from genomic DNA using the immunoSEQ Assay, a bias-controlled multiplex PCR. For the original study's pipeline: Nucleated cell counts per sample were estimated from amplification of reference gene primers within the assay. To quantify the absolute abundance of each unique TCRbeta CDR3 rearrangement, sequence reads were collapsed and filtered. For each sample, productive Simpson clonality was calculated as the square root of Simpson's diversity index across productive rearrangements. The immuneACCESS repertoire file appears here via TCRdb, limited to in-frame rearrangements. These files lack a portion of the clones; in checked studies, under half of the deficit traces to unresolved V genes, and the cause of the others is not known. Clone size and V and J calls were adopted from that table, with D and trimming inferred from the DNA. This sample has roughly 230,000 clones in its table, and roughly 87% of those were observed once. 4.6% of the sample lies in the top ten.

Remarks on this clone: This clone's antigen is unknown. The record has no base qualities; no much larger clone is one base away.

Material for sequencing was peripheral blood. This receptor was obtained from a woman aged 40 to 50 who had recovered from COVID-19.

The nucleotides read TGTGCTAGTGGTTTGGTACGAGGCGGGAGGGGAAGCTATGAGCAGTTCTTC. Its amino acids are CASGLVRGGRGSYEQFF. The chain couples TRBV12-5 to TRBJ2-1; 9 bases in between match TRBD2. CDR1 LGHNT and CDR2 FRNRAP are derived from the germline V gene. Germline trimming: 0 bases from V, 8 bases from J; junction bases outside gene matches: 11. From cysteine to phenylalanine, the CDR3 is 17 amino acids long. Only the CDR3 part of the read is kept: 51 bases, read in frame from the first base.